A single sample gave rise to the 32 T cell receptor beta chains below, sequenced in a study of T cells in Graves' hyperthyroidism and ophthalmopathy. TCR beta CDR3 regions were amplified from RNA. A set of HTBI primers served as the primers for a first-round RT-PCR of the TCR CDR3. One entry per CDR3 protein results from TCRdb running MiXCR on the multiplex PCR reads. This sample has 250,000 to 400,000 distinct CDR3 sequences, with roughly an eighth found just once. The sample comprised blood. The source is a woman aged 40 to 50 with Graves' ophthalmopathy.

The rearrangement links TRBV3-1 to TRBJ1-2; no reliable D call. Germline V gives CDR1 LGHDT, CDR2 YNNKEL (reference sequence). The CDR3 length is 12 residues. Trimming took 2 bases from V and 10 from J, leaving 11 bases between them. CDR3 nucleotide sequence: TGTGCCAGCAGCCAAAATCCGCCCGACTACACCTTC. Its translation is CASSQNPPDYTF.

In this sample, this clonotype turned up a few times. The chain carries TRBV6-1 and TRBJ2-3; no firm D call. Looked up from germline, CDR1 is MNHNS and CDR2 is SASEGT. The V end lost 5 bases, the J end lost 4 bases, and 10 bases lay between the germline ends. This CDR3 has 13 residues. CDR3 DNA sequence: TGTGCCAGCAGTATTCTAGAGGCAGATACGCAGTATTTT. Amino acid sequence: CASSILEADTQYF.

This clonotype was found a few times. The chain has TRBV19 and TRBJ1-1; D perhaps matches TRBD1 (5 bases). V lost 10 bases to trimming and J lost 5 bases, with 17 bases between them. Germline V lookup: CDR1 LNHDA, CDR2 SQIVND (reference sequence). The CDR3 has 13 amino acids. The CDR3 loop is CATQTSRGTEAFF. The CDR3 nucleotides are TGTGCCACCCAGACTTCCCGGGGGACTGAAGCTTTCTTT.

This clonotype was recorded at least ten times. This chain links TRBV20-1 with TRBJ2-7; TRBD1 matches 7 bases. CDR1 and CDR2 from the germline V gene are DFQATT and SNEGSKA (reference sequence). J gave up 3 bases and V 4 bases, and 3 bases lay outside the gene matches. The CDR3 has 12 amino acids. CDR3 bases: TGCAGTGCTAAGGGGACAGTCTACGAGCAGTACTTC. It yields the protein CSAKGTVYEQYF.

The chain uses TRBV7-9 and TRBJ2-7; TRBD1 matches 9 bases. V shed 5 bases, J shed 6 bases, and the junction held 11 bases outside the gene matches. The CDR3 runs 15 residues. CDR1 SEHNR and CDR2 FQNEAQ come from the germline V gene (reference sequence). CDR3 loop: CASSLGTGFRSEQYV. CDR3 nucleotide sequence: TGTGCCAGCAGCCTCGGGACAGGGTTTCGTAGCGAGCAGTACGTC.

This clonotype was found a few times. CDR3 nucleotides: TGCAGTGCTTGGGCCCGAGGGGGCTTCACTGAAGCTTTCTTT. Translated: CSAWARGGFTEAFF. This chain links TRBV20-1 with TRBJ1-1; 7 bases agree with TRBD1. With V trimmed by 5 bases and J by 4 bases, 10 bases remained unmatched. Germline V gene lookup returns CDR1 DFQATT and CDR2 SNEGSKA (reference sequence). There are 14 residues in the CDR3.

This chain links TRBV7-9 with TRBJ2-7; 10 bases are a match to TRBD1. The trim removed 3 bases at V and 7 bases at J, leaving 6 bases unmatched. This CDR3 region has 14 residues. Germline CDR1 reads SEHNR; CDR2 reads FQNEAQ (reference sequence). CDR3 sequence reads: CASSFQGQGSEQYF. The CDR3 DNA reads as TGTGCCAGCAGCTTCCAGGGACAGGGGAGTGAGCAGTACTTC.

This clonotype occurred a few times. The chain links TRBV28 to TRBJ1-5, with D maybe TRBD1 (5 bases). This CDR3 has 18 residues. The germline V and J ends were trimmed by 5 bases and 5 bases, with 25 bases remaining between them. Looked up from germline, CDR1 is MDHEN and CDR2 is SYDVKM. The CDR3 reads CASSPGPTDGGTHQPQHF. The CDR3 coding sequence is TGTGCCAGCAGTCCCGGCCCAACGGACGGGGGAACGCATCAGCCCCAGCATTTT.

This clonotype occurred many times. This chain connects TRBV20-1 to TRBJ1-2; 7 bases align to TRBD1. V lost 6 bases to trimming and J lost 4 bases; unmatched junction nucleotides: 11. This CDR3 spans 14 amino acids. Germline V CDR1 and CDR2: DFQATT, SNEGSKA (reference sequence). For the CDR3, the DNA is TGCAGTGCCCTTCGGCCAGGGGGAGTCTATGGCTACACCTTC. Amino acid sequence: CSALRPGGVYGYTF.

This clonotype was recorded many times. The CDR3 nucleotides read TGTGCCAGCAGCCAAGATCAGGGGACAGGTGCCGGCGAGCAGTACTTC. It encodes CASSQDQGTGAGEQYF. The chain links TRBV3-1 to TRBJ2-7; 8 bases line up with TRBD1. With V trimmed by 0 bases and J by 6 bases, 10 bases remained unmatched. Per germline, CDR1 LGHDT and CDR2 YNNKEL (reference sequence). This CDR3 has 16 residues.

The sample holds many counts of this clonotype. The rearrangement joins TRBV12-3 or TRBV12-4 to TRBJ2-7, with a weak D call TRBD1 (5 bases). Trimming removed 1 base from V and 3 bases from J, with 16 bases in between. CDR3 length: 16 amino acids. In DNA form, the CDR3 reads TGTGCCAGCAGTTTAGACAGGCGCGCGCGTCACTACGAGCAGTACTTC. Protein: CASSLDRRARHYEQYF.

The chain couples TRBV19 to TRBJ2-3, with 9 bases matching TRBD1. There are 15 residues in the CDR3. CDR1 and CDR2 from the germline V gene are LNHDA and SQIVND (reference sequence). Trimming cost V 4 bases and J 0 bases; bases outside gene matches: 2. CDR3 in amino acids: CASSKGTGSTDTQYF. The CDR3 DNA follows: TGTGCCAGTAGTAAGGGGACAGGGAGCACAGATACGCAGTATTTT.

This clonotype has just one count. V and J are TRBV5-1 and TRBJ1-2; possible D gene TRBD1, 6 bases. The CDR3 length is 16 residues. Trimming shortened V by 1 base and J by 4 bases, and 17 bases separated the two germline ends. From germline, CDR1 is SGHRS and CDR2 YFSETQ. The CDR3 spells CASSLTATGLVYGYTF. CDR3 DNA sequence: TGCGCCAGCAGCTTGACCGCGACAGGTCTGGTCTATGGCTACACCTTC.

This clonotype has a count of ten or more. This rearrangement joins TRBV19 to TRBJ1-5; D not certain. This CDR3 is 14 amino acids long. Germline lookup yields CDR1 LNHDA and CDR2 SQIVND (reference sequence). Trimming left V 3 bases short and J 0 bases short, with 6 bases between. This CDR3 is CASSIGYSNQPQHF. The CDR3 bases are TGTGCCAGTAGTATCGGGTATAGCAATCAGCCCCAGCATTTT.

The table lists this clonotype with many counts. Written as DNA, the CDR3 is TGCAGTGCTAGAGATCTTCTAGCGGGGGGCTACAATGAGCAGTTCTTC. It yields the protein CSARDLLAGGYNEQFF. The J gene is TRBJ2-1, the V gene TRBV20-1; TRBD2 aligns across 11 bases. CDR1 and CDR2 (germline): DFQATT, SNEGSKA (reference sequence). With 0 bases clipped from V and 3 bases from J, the junction kept 4 bases outside the gene matches. The CDR3 runs 16 residues.

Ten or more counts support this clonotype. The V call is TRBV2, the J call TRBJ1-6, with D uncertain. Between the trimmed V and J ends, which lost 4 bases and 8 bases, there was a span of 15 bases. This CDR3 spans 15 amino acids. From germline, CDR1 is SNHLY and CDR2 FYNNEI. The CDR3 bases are TGTGCCAGCAGTGGACCCGGCAGCGGAGATTCACCCCTCCACTTT. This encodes CASSGPGSGDSPLHF. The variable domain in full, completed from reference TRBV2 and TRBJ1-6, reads EPEVTQTPSHQVTQMGQEVILRCVPISNHLYFYWYRQILGQKVEFLVSFYNNEISEKSEIFDDQFSVERPDGSNFTLKIRSTKLEDSAMYFCASSGPGSGDSPLHFGNGTRLTVT.

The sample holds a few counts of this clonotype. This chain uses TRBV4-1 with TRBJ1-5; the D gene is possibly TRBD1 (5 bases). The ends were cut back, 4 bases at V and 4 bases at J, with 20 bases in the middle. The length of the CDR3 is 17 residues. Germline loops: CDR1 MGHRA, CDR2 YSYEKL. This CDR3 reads CASSPYPQGIGNQPQHF. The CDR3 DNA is TGCGCCAGCAGCCCTTATCCCCAGGGTATAGGGAATCAGCCCCAGCATTTT.

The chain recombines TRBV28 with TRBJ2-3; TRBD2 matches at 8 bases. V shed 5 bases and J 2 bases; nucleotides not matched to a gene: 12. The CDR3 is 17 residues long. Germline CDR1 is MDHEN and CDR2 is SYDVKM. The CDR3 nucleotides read TGTGCCAGCAGTGCCCCCTCAGCGGGGGCCACCACAGATACGCAGTATTTT. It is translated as CASSAPSAGATTDTQYF.

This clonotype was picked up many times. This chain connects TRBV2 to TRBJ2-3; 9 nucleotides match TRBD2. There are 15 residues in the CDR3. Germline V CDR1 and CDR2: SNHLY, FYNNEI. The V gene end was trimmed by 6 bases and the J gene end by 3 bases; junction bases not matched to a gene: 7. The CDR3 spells CASRELSGSTDTQYF. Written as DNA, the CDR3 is TGTGCCAGCAGGGAGCTTAGCGGGAGTACAGATACGCAGTATTTT.

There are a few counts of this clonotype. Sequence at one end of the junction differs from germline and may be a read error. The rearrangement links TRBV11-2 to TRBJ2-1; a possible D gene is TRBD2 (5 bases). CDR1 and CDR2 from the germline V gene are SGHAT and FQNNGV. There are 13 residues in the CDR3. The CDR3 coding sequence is TGTGCCGGAGGTATCGGGGATACCTATGAACAGTTCTTC. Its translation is CAGGIGDTYEQFF.

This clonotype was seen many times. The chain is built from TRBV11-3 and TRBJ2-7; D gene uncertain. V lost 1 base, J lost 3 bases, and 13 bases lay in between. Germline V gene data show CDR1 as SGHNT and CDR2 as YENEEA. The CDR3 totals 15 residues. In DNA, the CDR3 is TGTGCCAGCAGCTTAGTCTGGGAAACGAGCTACGAGCAGTACTTC. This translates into CASSLVWETSYEQYF. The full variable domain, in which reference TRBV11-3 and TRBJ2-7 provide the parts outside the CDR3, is EAGVVQSPRYKIIEKKQPVAFWCNPISGHNTLYWYLQNLGQGPELLIRYENEEAVDDSQLPKDRFSAERLKGVDSTLKIQPAELGDSAVYLCASSLVWETSYEQYFGPGTRLTVT.

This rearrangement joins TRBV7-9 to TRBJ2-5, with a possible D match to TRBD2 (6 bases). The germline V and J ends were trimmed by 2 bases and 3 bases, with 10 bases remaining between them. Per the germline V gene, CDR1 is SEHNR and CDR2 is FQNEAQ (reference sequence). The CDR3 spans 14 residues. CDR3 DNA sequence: TGTGCCAGCAGCTTACCGACGGGAGAAGAGACCCAGTACTTC. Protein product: CASSLPTGEETQYF.

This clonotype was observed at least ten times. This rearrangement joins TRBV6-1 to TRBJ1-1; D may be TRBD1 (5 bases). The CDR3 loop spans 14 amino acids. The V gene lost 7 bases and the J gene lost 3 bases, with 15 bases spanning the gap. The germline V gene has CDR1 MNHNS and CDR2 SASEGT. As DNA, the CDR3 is TGTGCCAGCAAATTACAGGAAATATACACTGAAGCTTTCTTT. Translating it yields CASKLQEIYTEAFF.

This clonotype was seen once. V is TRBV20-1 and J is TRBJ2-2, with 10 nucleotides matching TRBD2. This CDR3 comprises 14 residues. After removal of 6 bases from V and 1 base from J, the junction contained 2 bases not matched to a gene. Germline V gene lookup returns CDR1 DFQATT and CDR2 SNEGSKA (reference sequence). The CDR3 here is CSASSGRNTGELFF. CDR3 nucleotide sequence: TGCAGTGCGTCTAGCGGGAGGAACACCGGGGAGCTGTTTTTT.

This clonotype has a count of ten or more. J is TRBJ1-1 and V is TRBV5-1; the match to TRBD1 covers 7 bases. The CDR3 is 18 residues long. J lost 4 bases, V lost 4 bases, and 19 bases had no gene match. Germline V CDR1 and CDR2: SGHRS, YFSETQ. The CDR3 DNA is TGCGCCAGCAGCGTTGATTGGGCGAAACAGGGGAAGAGCACTGAAGCTTTCTTT. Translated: CASSVDWAKQGKSTEAFF. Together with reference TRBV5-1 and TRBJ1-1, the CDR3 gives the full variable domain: KAGVTQTPRYLIKTRGQQVTLSCSPISGHRSVSWYQQTPGQGLQFLFEYFSETQRNKGNFPGRFSGRQFSNSRSEMNVSTLELGDSALYLCASSVDWAKQGKSTEAFFGQGTRLTVV.

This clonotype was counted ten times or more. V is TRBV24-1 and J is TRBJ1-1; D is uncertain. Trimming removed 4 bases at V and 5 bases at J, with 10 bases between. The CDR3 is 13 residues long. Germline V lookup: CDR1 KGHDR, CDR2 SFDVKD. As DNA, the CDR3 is TGTGCCACCAGTGACAGGATTGGGACTGAAGCTTTCTTT. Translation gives CATSDRIGTEAFF.

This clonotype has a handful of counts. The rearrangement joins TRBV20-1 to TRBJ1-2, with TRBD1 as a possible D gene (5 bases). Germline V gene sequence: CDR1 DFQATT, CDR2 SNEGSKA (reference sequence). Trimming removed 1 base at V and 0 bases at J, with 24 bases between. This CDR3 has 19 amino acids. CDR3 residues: CSARGPPRGGEHSNYGYTF. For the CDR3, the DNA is TGCAGTGCTAGAGGACCGCCTCGCGGAGGGGAACATTCTAACTATGGCTACACCTTC.

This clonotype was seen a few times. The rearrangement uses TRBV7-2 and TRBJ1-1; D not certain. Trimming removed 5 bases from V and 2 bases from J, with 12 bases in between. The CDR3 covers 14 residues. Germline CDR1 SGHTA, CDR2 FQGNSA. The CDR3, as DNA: TGTGCCAGCAGCCCGCGGGGTGGTAACACTGAAGCTTTCTTT. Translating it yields CASSPRGGNTEAFF. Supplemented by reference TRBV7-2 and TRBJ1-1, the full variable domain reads GAGVSQSPSNKVTEKGKDVELRCDPISGHTALYWYRQSLGQGLEFLIYFQGNSAPDKSGLPSDRFSAERTGGSVSTLTIQRTQQEDSAVYLCASSPRGGNTEAFFGQGTRLTVV.

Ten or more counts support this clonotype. The chain's CDR3 is CASSVVGSMNTEAFF. For the CDR3, the DNA is TGTGCCAGCAGCGTAGTAGGGAGCATGAACACTGAAGCTTTCTTT. The J gene is TRBJ1-1, the V gene TRBV9, with D unresolved. The CDR3 is 15 residues long. Trimming removed 0 bases from V and 0 bases from J, with 9 bases in between. In germline, CDR1 is SGDLS, CDR2 YYNGEE.

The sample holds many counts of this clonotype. The CDR3 here is CASSGTGSSETQYF. CDR3 nucleotide sequence: TGTGCCAGCAGTGGGACAGGGTCCAGTGAGACCCAGTACTTC. This rearrangement joins TRBV2 to TRBJ2-5, with TRBD1 matching over 8 bases. From germline, CDR1 is SNHLY and CDR2 FYNNEI. The CDR3 has 14 amino acids. Trimming at V came to 4 bases and at J to 5 bases, leaving 6 bases not matched to a gene.

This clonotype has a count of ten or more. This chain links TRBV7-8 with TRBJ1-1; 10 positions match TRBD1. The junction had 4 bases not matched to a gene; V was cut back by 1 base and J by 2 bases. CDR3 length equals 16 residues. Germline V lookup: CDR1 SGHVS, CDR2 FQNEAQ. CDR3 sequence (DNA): TGTGCCAGCAGCTTAGGCCGGGACAGGGGTAACACTGAAGCTTTCTTT. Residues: CASSLGRDRGNTEAFF.

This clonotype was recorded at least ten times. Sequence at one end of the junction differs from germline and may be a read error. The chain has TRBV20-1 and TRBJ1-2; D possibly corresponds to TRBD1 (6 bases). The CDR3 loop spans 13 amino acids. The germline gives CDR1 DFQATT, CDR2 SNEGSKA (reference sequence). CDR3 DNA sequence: TGCAGTGCCAGAGGGACACGGGGGTATGGCTACACCTTC. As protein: CSARGTRGYGYTF.